The 18 T cell receptor beta chains below come from one sample, sequenced in a study of T cells in Graves' hyperthyroidism and ophthalmopathy. Amplification of TCR beta CDR3 regions used RNA as the template. The HTBI primer set served for first-round RT-PCR of the TCR CDR3. TCRdb called the multiplex PCR reads again in MiXCR, with one record for every CDR3 protein. The sample lists approximately 640,000 distinct CDR3 sequences, under 20% occurring once. Sequencing used blood. The origin of the receptors is a woman aged 25 to 45 with Graves' hyperthyroidism.

A few counts support this clonotype. The chain uses TRBV20-1 and TRBJ1-5; tentatively, D is TRBD1 (5 bases). V was cut by 5 bases and J by 0 bases, with 32 bases left in between. This CDR3 is built from 21 residues. Germline-derived CDR1 and CDR2 are DFQATT and SNEGSKA (reference sequence). CDR3 nucleotides: TGCAGTGCTTTACCACCCCTCAATTCAGGGACCCACCCTTATAGCAATCAGCCCCAGCATTTT. Its translation: CSALPPLNSGTHPYSNQPQHF.

Ten or more counts support this clonotype. J is TRBJ2-3 and V is TRBV18; a possible D gene is TRBD2 (5 bases). From germline, CDR1 is KGHSH and CDR2 LQKENI. The CDR3 extends over 14 amino acids. V lost 10 bases to trimming and J lost 4 bases, with 18 bases between them. The CDR3 loop reads CATTHGMYADTQYF. For the CDR3, the DNA is TGTGCCACAACCCACGGGATGTATGCAGATACGCAGTATTTT.

This clonotype was seen many times. The chain uses TRBV6-1 and TRBJ2-7; 7 bases fit TRBD1. The J segment lost 5 bases and the V segment lost 8 bases, leaving 3 bases of the junction unmatched. The germline V gene encodes CDR1 MNHNS and CDR2 SASEGT. CDR3 length: 11 residues. The CDR3 region has the DNA TGTGCCAGCGGGACAGCCGACGAGCAGTACTTC. Protein: CASGTADEQYF.

There are many counts of this clonotype. J is TRBJ1-1 and V is TRBV2, with D hard to call. Trimming stripped 3 bases from V and 2 bases from J, with 7 bases between. The V gene's germline CDR1 is SNHLY and CDR2 FYNNEI. The CDR3 consists of 13 residues. In nucleotides, the CDR3 is TGTGCCAGCAGTGACGTGAGTAACACTGAAGCTTTCTTT. Protein sequence: CASSDVSNTEAFF.

Worth noting for this clonotype: One base away lies a much larger clone, so this may be a sequencing read error. The chain is built from TRBV28 and TRBJ2-7; maybe TRBD1 (8 bases). CDR1 MDHEN and CDR2 SYDVKM come from the germline V gene. CDR3 size: 13 residues. The DNA of the CDR3 is TGTGCCTGGGGGGGCAGGGGGCCGGACGAGCGGTACTTC. This sequence encodes CAWGGRGPDERYF.

This clonotype was counted ten times or more. The chain carries TRBV28 and TRBJ1-2; 8 nucleotides match TRBD1. The V and J ends lost 6 bases and 5 bases, in that order; junction bases with no gene match: 8. The CDR3 is 14 amino acids. Germline values: CDR1 MDHEN, CDR2 SYDVKM. This chain's CDR3 is CASSLPDRGYGYTF. CDR3 DNA sequence: TGTGCCAGCAGCCTCCCCGACAGGGGATATGGCTACACCTTC.

The rearrangement uses TRBV19 and TRBJ1-4; TRBD1 aligns across 8 bases. J lost 8 bases, V lost 9 bases, and 14 bases had no gene match. The CDR3 consists of 15 residues. The germline gives CDR1 LNHDA, CDR2 SQIVND (reference sequence). The CDR3 nucleotides are TGTGCCAGCCAACCTCCGGGACAGGCGACAGAAAAACTGTTTTTT. This translates into CASQPPGQATEKLFF.

In this sample, this clonotype turned up a few times. The genes are TRBV12-3 or TRBV12-4 and TRBJ1-4; D call uncertain. V lost 1 base, J lost 4 bases, and 10 bases lay in between. This CDR3 is built from 15 residues. The CDR3 coding sequence is TGTGCCAGCAGTTTAGGGACGGATGATAATGAAAAACTGTTTTTT. Amino acids: CASSLGTDDNEKLFF.

V usage is TRBV5-6 and J usage is TRBJ2-5; D might be TRBD1 or TRBD2, each matching 5 bases. Germline V CDR1 and CDR2: SGHDT, YYEEEE. V was trimmed by 3 bases and J by 6 bases, leaving 18 bases between them. The CDR3 has 15 amino acids. This CDR3 reads CASSSGTEVFQTQYF. For the CDR3, the DNA is TGTGCCAGCAGCTCCGGGACGGAGGTTTTTCAGACCCAGTACTTC.

This clonotype was picked up many times. CDR3 nucleotides: TGTGCCAGCCAGGGGCAGACAGGGATTATAGGAAAACTGTTTTTT. Translating gives CASQGQTGIIGKLFF. The chain recombines TRBV2 with TRBJ1-4; 7 bases are a match to TRBD1. This CDR3 spans 15 amino acids. Trimming removed 8 bases from V and 10 bases from J; junction bases left unmatched: 16. Germline V gives CDR1 SNHLY, CDR2 FYNNEI.

The chain recombines TRBV6-2 or TRBV6-3 with TRBJ2-2; D remains ambiguous. Trimming pared 8 bases from V and 0 bases from J, leaving 10 bases between. The CDR3 runs to 14 residues. Germline V CDR1 and CDR2: MNHEY, SVGEGT. The CDR3 coding sequence is TGTGCCAGCGCTGAGGTAACGAACACCGGGGAGCTGTTTTTT. Amino acids: CASAEVTNTGELFF.

To note about this clonotype: One base away lies a much larger clone, so this may be a sequencing read error. The chain's CDR3 is CASSWRSSYEQYF. In DNA, the CDR3 is TGTGCCAGCAGTTGGAGGAGCTCCTACGAGCAGTACTTC. The rearrangement links TRBV27 to TRBJ2-7; a weak D match, TRBD2 (5 bases). Per the germline V gene, CDR1 is MNHEY and CDR2 is SMNVEV (reference sequence). V was clipped by 4 bases and J by 0 bases, with 7 bases between them. This CDR3 region has 13 residues.

As to this clonotype: Germline is not matched at one junction end, which may reflect a read error. The rearrangement joins TRBV7-2 to TRBJ1-4, with D maybe TRBD1 (6 bases). Germline lookup yields CDR1 SGHTA and CDR2 FQGNSA. This CDR3 comprises 15 residues. The CDR3 DNA reads TGTGCCAGCAGCTCAACAGGGAGAACTAATGAAAAACCGTTTTTT. Translated, it gives CASSSTGRTNEKPFF.

This clonotype was counted ten times or more. This chain uses TRBV6-2 or TRBV6-3 with TRBJ2-7, with 9 bases lining up with TRBD2. The CDR3 totals 16 residues. Germline V gene sequence: CDR1 MNHEY, CDR2 SVGEGT. Trimming cost V 5 bases and J 7 bases; bases outside gene matches: 15. CDR3 nucleotides: TGTGCCAGCAGTAGAACACTAGCGGGCCGTCCGCGTGAGCAGTACTTC. It encodes CASSRTLAGRPREQYF.

This clonotype was detected many times. J is TRBJ1-5 and V is TRBV2; the match to TRBD1 covers 8 bases. CDR3 length: 18 residues. V lost 7 bases to trimming and J lost 2 bases; unmatched junction nucleotides: 16. Germline CDR1 is SNHLY and CDR2 is FYNNEI. The CDR3 loop is CASTTPRRQGQGNQPQHF. For the CDR3, the DNA is TGTGCCAGCACTACCCCCCGTCGACAGGGGCAAGGCAATCAGCCCCAGCATTTT.

V gene TRBV4-1 combines with J gene TRBJ1-1, with a weak D call TRBD1 (5 bases). V was shortened by 7 bases and J by 6 bases, with 15 bases between the two germline ends. Germline V CDR1 and CDR2: MGHRA, YSYEKL. CDR3 length: 13 residues. The CDR3 DNA reads as TGCGCCAGCACCGGAGCGGGGGGTTCTGAAGCTTTCTTT. It is translated as CASTGAGGSEAFF.

This clonotype showed up many times. The chain recombines TRBV27 with TRBJ2-5, with D maybe TRBD1 (5 bases). The CDR3 loop spans 13 amino acids. Trimming shortened V by 3 bases and J by 4 bases, and 9 bases separated the two germline ends. The germline CDR1 and CDR2 sequences are MNHEY and SMNVEV (reference sequence). CDR3 residues: CASSFDRRETQYF. CDR3 coding DNA: TGTGCCAGCAGTTTCGACAGAAGAGAGACCCAGTACTTC.

The chain joins TRBV28 to TRBJ2-2, with 13 bases that match TRBD2. This CDR3 is built from 18 residues. Germline V CDR1 and CDR2: MDHEN, SYDVKM. The trim removed 8 bases at V and 3 bases at J, leaving 12 bases unmatched. The CDR3 spells CASQDLRTSGRDTGELFF. The CDR3 DNA sequence: TGTGCCAGCCAAGATCTCCGGACTAGCGGGAGAGACACCGGGGAGCTGTTTTTT. Full variable domain (remainder filled in from reference TRBV28 and TRBJ2-2): DVKVTQSSRYLVKRTGEKVFLECVQDMDHENMFWYRQDPGLGLRLIYFSYDVKMKEKGDIPEGYSVSREKKERFSLILESASTNQTSMYLCASQDLRTSGRDTGELFFGEGSRLTVL.